This T cell receptor beta chain was recovered during a study of blood T cell repertoires in COVID-19. V dropped 10 bases and J dropped 7; count of bases not matched to a gene: 8. The CDR3 has 14 residues. Germline V lookup: CDR1 SNHLY, CDR2 FYNNEI. Method: immunoSEQ multiplex PCR; TCRdb's copy keeps in-frame clones and lacks some. Of some 300,000 clones detected, approximately 90% appear once; the ten largest clones hold under 2.5%. The genes are TRBV2 and TRBJ2-1, with 12 bases matching TRBD2. The sample taken for sequencing was PBMCs or T cells enriched from blood (not recorded which). The TCR was taken from a woman aged 60 to 75 in a cohort exposed to, infected with or recovered from COVID-19 (not recorded which). The CDR3 nucleotides read TGTGCCACCCGAGGACTAGCGGGGAGGAATGAGCAGTTCTTC. This translates into CATRGLAGRNEQFF.